Each of the 23 T cell receptor beta chains below was sequenced from the same sample in a study of blood T cells in healthy people across ages. PCR was performed a second time for about 7 to 11 cycles using a sample-barcoded 5' primer and a J-beta primer mix. MiXCR, applied by TCRdb to the 5' RACE reads, yields one record per CDR3 protein. The data hold roughly 1,500,000 distinct CDR3 sequences, with approximately 42% observed a single time. Sequenced: blood. The receptors were sampled from a young woman in good health.

The sample holds a few counts of this clonotype. This chain joins TRBV29-1 and TRBJ2-7; the D call may be TRBD1 or TRBD2 (5 bases each). CDR1 and CDR2 (germline): SQVTM, ANQGSEA. There are 12 residues in the CDR3. With 6 bases removed from V and 2 bases from J, the gap between germline ends came to 11 bases. CDR3 sequence: CSVGDPAYEQYF. CDR3 sequence (DNA): TGCAGCGTGGGGGACCCGGCCTACGAGCAGTACTTC.

This clonotype was recorded many times. The rearrangement uses TRBV29-1 and TRBJ2-7; D gene unclear. CDR3 length: 11 residues. In germline, CDR1 is SQVTM, CDR2 ANQGSEA. With 0 bases removed from V and 9 bases from J, the gap between germline ends came to 9 bases. The CDR3 reads CSVEEGYRQYF. The DNA of the CDR3 is TGCAGCGTTGAAGAAGGCTACAGGCAGTACTTC.

CDR3 in amino acids: CASRRADYGYTF. The CDR3 DNA reads as TGCGCCAGTCGCCGGGCGGACTATGGCTACACCTTC. The gene calls are TRBV5-1 and TRBJ1-2; no clear D gene. Per germline, CDR1 SGHRS and CDR2 YFSETQ. V lost 8 bases, J lost 3 bases, and 11 bases lay in between. There are 12 residues in the CDR3.

This clonotype was observed a few times. This chain uses TRBV3-1 with TRBJ2-1; 11 bases fit TRBD2. Germline V gives CDR1 LGHDT, CDR2 YNNKEL (reference sequence). This CDR3 spans 18 amino acids. Trimming removed 1 base from V and 7 bases from J; junction bases left unmatched: 12. The CDR3 nucleotides read TGTGCCAGCAGCCAAGTTCCCGTACTAGCGGGAGCGTCGAATGAGCAGTTCTTC. It encodes CASSQVPVLAGASNEQFF.

On this clonotype itself: Germline is not matched at one junction end, which may reflect a read error. This sequence joins TRBV6-6 and TRBJ1-2; 9 bases are a match to TRBD1. In germline, CDR1 is MNHNY, CDR2 SVGAGI (reference sequence). The CDR3 loop spans 15 amino acids. The chain's CDR3 is CANSYSTGGFYGYTF. The CDR3 DNA is TGTGCCAACAGTTACTCAACAGGGGGCTTCTATGGCTACACCTTC.

This clonotype has just a few counts. This rearrangement joins TRBV11-1 to TRBJ1-4; TRBD1 is a possible D gene (6 bases). This CDR3 contains 15 residues. Between the trimmed V and J ends, which lost 3 bases and 8 bases, there was a span of 16 bases. CDR1 is SGHAT and CDR2 is FQDESV in the germline V gene (reference sequence). CDR3 sequence (DNA): TGTGCCAGCAGCTTTGGGACATTGGTTTCGGAAAAACTGTTTTTT. Translated: CASSFGTLVSEKLFF. The full variable domain, completed using reference TRBV11-1 and TRBJ1-4, is EAEVAQSPRYKITEKSQAVAFWCDPISGHATLYWYRQILGQGPELLVQFQDESVVDDSQLPKDRFSAERLKGVDSTLKIQPAELGDSAMYLCASSFGTLVSEKLFFGSGTQLSVL.

The chain employs TRBV7-6 and TRBJ1-5; no clear D. CDR3 length equals 15 residues. The ends were cut back, 5 bases at V and 0 bases at J, with 11 bases in the middle. Germline V gives CDR1 SGHVS, CDR2 FNYEAQ. CDR3 in DNA: TGTGCCAGCAGCATAACCGCGTATAGCAATCAGCCCCAGCATTTT. It codes for CASSITAYSNQPQHF.

V and J are TRBV27 and TRBJ1-4; D gene unclear. V lost 5 bases to trimming and J lost 8 bases, with 12 bases between them. Per the germline V gene, CDR1 is MNHEY and CDR2 is SMNVEV (reference sequence). The CDR3 covers 13 residues. The CDR3 loop is CASSRVLGEKLFF. The CDR3 nucleotides read TGTGCCAGCAGTAGAGTATTGGGGGAAAAACTGTTTTTT.

The DNA for the CDR3 is TGTGCCTGGAGAGGGAGCCCAGATACGCAGTATTTT. Translation gives CAWRGSPDTQYF. The chain links TRBV30 to TRBJ2-3, with D tentatively TRBD2 (5 bases). The germline V gene has CDR1 GTSNPN and CDR2 SVGIG (reference sequence). This CDR3 has 12 amino acids. The V end lost 3 bases, the J end lost 4 bases, and 8 bases lay between the germline ends.

V gene TRBV6-5 combines with J gene TRBJ2-2; D may be TRBD1 (6 bases). There are 13 residues in the CDR3. Germline loops: CDR1 MNHEY, CDR2 SVGAGI. Trimming cost V 7 bases and J 6 bases, with 12 bases left between them. CDR3 protein: CASTTGFPGELFF. The CDR3 bases are TGTGCCAGCACCACAGGGTTCCCCGGGGAGCTGTTTTTT.

The chain employs TRBV6-2 or TRBV6-3 and TRBJ2-2; D is possibly TRBD1 (5 bases). V lost 8 bases and J 1 base, leaving 11 bases between the germline ends. CDR1 is MNHEY, CDR2 SVGEGT, per germline. The CDR3 is made up of 14 amino acids. In nucleotides, the CDR3 is TGTGCCAGCCGACCAACAGGGAACACCGGGGAGCTGTTTTTT. Translation gives CASRPTGNTGELFF.

In DNA, the CDR3 is TGTGCCAGCAGCTTGGGGGCCAGGGGGCTAGGGGAGACCCAGTACTTC. Translated: CASSLGARGLGETQYF. The V and J genes are TRBV5-5 and TRBJ2-5; 8 nucleotides align to TRBD1. The CDR3 extends over 16 amino acids. The germline gives CDR1 SGHKS, CDR2 YYEKEE (reference sequence). V dropped 0 bases and J dropped 5; count of bases not matched to a gene: 9.

In its sample, this clonotype was seen a few times. The junction differs from germline at one of its ends, possibly a read error. The genes are TRBV6-5 and TRBJ1-2; D remains unclear. The germline CDR1 and CDR2 sequences are MNHEY and SVGAGI. This CDR3 has 12 amino acids. CDR3 loop: CAGSREGYGYTF. DNA of the CDR3: TGTGCCGGCAGCCGTGAAGGATATGGCTACACCTTC.

The chain is built from TRBV7-9 and TRBJ1-1; unclear D gene. V was shortened by 1 base and J by 3 bases, with 6 bases between the two germline ends. Germline lookup yields CDR1 SEHNR and CDR2 FQNEAQ (reference sequence). The CDR3 covers 13 residues. CDR3 amino acids: CASSLVTDTEAFF. CDR3 bases: TGTGCCAGCAGCTTAGTGACGGACACTGAAGCTTTCTTT.

The CDR3 is CASSPRSGVAYEQYF. The DNA for the CDR3 is TGTGCCAGCAGCCCTCGCTCAGGGGTTGCCTACGAGCAGTACTTC. The V gene is TRBV7-9, the J gene TRBJ2-7, with D perhaps matching TRBD1 (6 bases). Trimming removed 5 bases at V and 2 bases at J, with 16 bases between. The CDR3 runs 15 residues. Germline CDR1 reads SEHNR; CDR2 reads FQNEAQ (reference sequence).

This rearrangement joins TRBV7-9 to TRBJ1-6, with 9 bases aligning to TRBD1. The CDR3 length is 14 residues. CDR1 is SEHNR and CDR2 is FQNEAQ in the germline V gene (reference sequence). Losses at the gene ends were 6 bases for V and 5 bases for J; bases not matched to a gene: 2. The CDR3: CASRWTGDNSPLHF. The CDR3 coding sequence is TGTGCCAGCAGATGGACAGGGGATAATTCACCCCTCCACTTT.

This clonotype was detected only a few times. V and J are TRBV20-1 and TRBJ1-5, with 9 bases lining up with TRBD1. Unmatched junction bases numbered 6, after V lost 5 bases and J lost 4 bases. Germline V gene sequence: CDR1 DFQATT, CDR2 SNEGSKA (reference sequence). CDR3 size: 14 residues. In nucleotides, the CDR3 is TGCAGTGCTCCGGGACAGGGAGTTAATCAGCCCCAGCATTTT. Its translation: CSAPGQGVNQPQHF.

The chain links TRBV20-1 to TRBJ2-1, with 8 bases fitting TRBD2. The V gene's germline CDR1 is DFQATT and CDR2 SNEGSKA (reference sequence). This CDR3 contains 15 residues. The V gene end was trimmed by 0 bases and the J gene end by 6 bases; junction bases not matched to a gene: 7. The CDR3, as DNA: TGCAGTGCTAGAGATCCAGGACTAGCCCTCAATGAGCAGTTCTTC. Amino acid sequence: CSARDPGLALNEQFF.

The chain carries TRBV9 and TRBJ2-4; D remains unclear. CDR1 and CDR2 from the germline V gene are SGDLS and YYNGEE. V was cut by 0 bases and J by 2 bases, with 6 bases left in between. This CDR3 has 14 residues. The CDR3 reads CASSVGQSKNIQYF. The CDR3 DNA is TGTGCCAGCAGCGTAGGACAATCCAAAAACATTCAGTACTTC.

The sample holds a few counts of this clonotype. This rearrangement joins TRBV10-3 to TRBJ2-7; no definite D call. CDR1 and CDR2 from the germline V gene are ENHRY and SYGVKD. The CDR3 spans 14 residues. V lost 5 bases to trimming and J lost 1 base, with 12 bases between them. The CDR3 loop reads CAISPSGLSYEQYF. The DNA of the CDR3 is TGTGCCATCAGTCCGAGTGGGCTGTCCTACGAGCAGTACTTC.

The rearrangement links TRBV5-1 to TRBJ2-5; 10 bases agree with TRBD1. The DNA end is a closer match to TRBJ2-7, so the J assignment may be wrong. CDR1 is SGHRS and CDR2 is YFSETQ in the germline V gene. CDR3 size: 17 residues. The CDR3 bases are TGCGCCAGCAGCCGCTCGGACGGACAGGGGGGCACCTACGAGCAGTACTTC. Translation: CASSRSDGQGGTYEQYF.

The chain carries TRBV12-3 or TRBV12-4 and TRBJ2-5, with no clear D. Trimming removed 5 bases from V and 10 bases from J, with 17 bases in between. The CDR3 consists of 13 residues. The CDR3 region has the DNA TGTGCCAGCAGTAACCTCCCTGGGGTTGTCCAGTACTTC. It codes for CASSNLPGVVQYF.

This clonotype was seen a handful of times. The V gene is TRBV10-1, the J gene TRBJ2-3; 11 nucleotides match TRBD2. V trimming: 4 bases; J trimming: 6 bases; junction bases outside the gene matches: 6. CDR1 and CDR2 (germline): WNHNN, SYGVQD (reference sequence). CDR3 length equals 15 residues. CDR3: CASSGLAGGVDTQYF. In DNA, the CDR3 is TGCGCCAGCAGTGGTCTAGCGGGAGGAGTCGATACGCAGTATTTT.